This TCR beta chain was profiled in a study of blood T cell repertoires in COVID-19. Study-wide context: Samples representing acute and convalescent COVID-19 were sourced from the United States, Italy and Spain. T cells, B-cell-depleted T cells, or PBMCs supplied cDNA or gDNA.

Seattle cases were enrolled at active infection and followed longitudinally. Original analysis: Amplified reference gene primers provided the basis for estimating nucleated cell counts. Data came from immunoSEQ multiplex PCR; TCRdb stores just in-frame clones and leaves some out. V, J and clone size derive from that table, while D and trimming were established from the DNA sequence. The sample holds about 96,000 clones, around 90% seen once. The length of the CDR3 is 17 residues. The germline CDR1 and CDR2 sequences are LNHDA and SQIVND (reference sequence). The V gene end was trimmed by 5 bases and the J gene end by 0 bases; junction bases not matched to a gene: 10.

Sequencing was done on a sample of peripheral blood. This chain joins TRBV19 and TRBJ1-5, with 7 bases identical to TRBD1. This TCR was sampled from a human donor with COVID-19, enrolled during active disease. The donor label of this sample is uncertain. CDR3 nucleotides: TGTGCCAGTAGTCTCCGGGACAGCAGATATAGCAATCAGCCCCAGCATTTT. Amino acids: CASSLRDSRYSNQPQHF.